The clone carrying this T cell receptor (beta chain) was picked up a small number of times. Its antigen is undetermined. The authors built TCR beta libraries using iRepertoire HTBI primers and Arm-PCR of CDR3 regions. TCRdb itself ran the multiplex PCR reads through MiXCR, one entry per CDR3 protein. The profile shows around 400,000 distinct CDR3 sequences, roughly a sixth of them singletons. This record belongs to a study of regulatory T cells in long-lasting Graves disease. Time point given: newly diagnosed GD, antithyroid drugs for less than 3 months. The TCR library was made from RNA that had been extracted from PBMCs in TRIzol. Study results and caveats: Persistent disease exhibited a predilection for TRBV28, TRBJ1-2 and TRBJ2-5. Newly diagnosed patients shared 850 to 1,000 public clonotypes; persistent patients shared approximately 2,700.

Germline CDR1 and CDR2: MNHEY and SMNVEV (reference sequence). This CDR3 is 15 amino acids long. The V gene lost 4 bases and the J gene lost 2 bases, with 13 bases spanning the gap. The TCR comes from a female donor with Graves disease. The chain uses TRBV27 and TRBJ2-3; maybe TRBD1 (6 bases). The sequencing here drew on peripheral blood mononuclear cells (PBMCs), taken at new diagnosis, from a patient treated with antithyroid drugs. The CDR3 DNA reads TGTGCCAGCAGTTCTGACAGGCCGTCCACAGATACGCAGTATTTT. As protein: CASSSDRPSTDTQYF.